This TCR beta chain was documented in a study of T cell responses to AZD1222 COVID-19 vaccine. Regarding the study as a whole: Regions 160-218 and 743-854 dominated among vaccine-associated CD4 TCRs spanning spike. Only a handful of AZD1222 recipients, five to seven in all, had baseline seropositivity. Most donors were white British and more were female, and clonal diversity was possibly underestimated.

Points on this clone: What it binds is not known.

The germline CDR1 and CDR2 sequences are KGHDR and SFDVKD. Between the trimmed V and J ends, which lost 8 bases and 1 base, there was a span of 15 bases. CDR3 size: 15 residues. The assay was immunoSEQ multiplex PCR, and TCRdb's table has in-frame clones only and misses some. Of roughly 150,000 clones detected, approximately 90% appear once; the ten largest clones hold roughly 1.6%. The clonotype was recovered from an adult who received the AZD1222 COVID-19 vaccine. This material consisted of peripheral blood, taken 28 days after the second AZD1222 dose. V gene TRBV24-1 combines with J gene TRBJ2-3; no clear D gene. Here the CDR3 reads CATNDPGFGTDTQYF. CDR3 DNA sequence: TGTGCCACCAATGACCCTGGGTTCGGCACAGATACGCAGTATTTT.